This TCR beta chain was identified during a study of cytomegalovirus exposure and HLA in healthy donors. Study-level information: In an early release, HLA-typed donors contributed tens of millions of unique TCR sequences.

The CDR3 is 14 residues long. The germline V gene encodes CDR1 WNHNN and CDR2 SYGVQD (reference sequence). Trimming stripped 5 bases from V and 7 bases from J, with 18 bases between. Findings and limits, study-wide: Across all donors, roughly uniform sequencing depth was an assumption of the presence/absence analyses. Confirmation was obtained in vitro that a few CMV-associated chains are specific for CMV antigens.

On this clone: Its antigen remains unidentified.

The PCR ran on 60 Vbeta and 13 Jbeta primers. Sequencing was performed with immunoSEQ multiplex PCR; in TCRdb, only in-frame clones are kept and a portion is missing. The sample consists of 200,000 to 250,000 clones, less than 80% of them appearing once. Sequencing used PBMCs. This chain links TRBV10-1 with TRBJ2-7, with D tentatively TRBD2 (5 bases). The source is a girl aged 2 to 10 in good health and CMV-seronegative. The CDR3 nucleotides read TGCGCCAGCAGTAAACGAGTTCCGGGCGGGGAGCAGTACTTC. Translation: CASSKRVPGGEQYF.